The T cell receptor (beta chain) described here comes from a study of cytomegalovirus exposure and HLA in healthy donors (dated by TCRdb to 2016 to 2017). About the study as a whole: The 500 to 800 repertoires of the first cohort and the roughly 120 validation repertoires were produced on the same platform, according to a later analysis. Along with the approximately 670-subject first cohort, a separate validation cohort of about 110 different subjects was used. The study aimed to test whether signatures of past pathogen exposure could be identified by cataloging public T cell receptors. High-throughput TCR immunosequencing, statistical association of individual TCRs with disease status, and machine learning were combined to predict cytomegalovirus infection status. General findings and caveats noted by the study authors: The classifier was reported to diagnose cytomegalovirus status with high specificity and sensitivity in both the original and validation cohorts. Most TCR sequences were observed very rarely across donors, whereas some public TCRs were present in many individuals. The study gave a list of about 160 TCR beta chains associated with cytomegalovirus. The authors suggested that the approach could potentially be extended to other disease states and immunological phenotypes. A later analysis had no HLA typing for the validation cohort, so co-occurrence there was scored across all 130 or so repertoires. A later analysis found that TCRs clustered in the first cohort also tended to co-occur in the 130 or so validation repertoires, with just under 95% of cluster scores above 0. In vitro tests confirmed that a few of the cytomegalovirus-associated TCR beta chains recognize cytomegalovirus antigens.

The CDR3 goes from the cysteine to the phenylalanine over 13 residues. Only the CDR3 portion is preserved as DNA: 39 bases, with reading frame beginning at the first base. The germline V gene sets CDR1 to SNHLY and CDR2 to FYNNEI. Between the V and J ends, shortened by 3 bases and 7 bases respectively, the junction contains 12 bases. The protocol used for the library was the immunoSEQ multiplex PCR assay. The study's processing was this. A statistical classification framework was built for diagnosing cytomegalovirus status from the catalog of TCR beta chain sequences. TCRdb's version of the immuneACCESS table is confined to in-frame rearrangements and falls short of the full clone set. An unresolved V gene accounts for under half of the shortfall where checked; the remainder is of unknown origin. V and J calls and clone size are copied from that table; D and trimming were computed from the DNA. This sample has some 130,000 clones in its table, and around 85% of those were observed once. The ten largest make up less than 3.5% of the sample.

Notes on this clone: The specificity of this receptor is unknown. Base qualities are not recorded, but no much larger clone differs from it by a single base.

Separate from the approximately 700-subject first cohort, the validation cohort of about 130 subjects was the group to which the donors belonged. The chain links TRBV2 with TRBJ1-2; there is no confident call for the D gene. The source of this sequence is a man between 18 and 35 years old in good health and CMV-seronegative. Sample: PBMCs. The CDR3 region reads CASSEERVGGYTF. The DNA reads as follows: TGTGCCAGCAGTGAGGAGCGAGTGGGTGGCTACACCTTC. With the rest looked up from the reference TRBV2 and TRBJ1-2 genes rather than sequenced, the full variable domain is EPEVTQTPSHQVTQMGQEVILRCVPISNHLYFYWYRQILGQKVEFLVSFYNNEISEKSEIFDDQFSVERPDGSNFTLKIRSTKLEDSAMYFCASSEERVGGYTFGSGTRLTVV.